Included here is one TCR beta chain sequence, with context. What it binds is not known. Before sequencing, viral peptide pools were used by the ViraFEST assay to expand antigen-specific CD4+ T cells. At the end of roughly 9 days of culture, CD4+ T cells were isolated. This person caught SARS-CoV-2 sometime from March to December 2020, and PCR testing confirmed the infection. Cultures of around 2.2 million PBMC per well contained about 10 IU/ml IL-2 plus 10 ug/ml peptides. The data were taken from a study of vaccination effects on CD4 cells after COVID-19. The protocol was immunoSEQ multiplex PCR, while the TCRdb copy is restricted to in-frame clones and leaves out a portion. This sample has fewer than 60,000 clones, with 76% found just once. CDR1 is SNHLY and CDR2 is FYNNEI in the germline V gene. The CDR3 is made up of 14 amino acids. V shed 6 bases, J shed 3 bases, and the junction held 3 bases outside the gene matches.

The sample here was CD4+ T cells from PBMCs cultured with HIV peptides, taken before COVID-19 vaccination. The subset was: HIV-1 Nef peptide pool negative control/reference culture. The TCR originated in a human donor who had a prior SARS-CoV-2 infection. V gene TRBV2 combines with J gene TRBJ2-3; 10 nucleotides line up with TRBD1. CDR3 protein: CASSRDRGTDTQYF. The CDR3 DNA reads TGTGCCAGCAGCCGGGACAGGGGTACAGATACGCAGTATTTT.